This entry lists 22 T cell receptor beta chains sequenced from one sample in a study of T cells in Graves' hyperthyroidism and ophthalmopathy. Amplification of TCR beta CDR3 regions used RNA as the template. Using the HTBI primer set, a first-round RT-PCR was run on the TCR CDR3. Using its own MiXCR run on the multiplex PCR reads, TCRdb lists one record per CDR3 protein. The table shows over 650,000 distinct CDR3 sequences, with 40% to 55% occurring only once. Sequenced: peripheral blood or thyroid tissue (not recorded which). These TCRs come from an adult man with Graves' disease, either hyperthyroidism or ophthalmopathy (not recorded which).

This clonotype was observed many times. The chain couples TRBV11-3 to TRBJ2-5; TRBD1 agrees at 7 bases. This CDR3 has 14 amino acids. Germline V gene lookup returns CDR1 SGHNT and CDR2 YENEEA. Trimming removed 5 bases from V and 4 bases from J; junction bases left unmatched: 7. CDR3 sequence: CASSADRPGETQYF. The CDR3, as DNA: TGTGCCAGCAGCGCGGACAGGCCGGGAGAGACCCAGTACTTC. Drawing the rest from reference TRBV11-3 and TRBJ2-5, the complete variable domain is EAGVVQSPRYKIIEKKQPVAFWCNPISGHNTLYWYLQNLGQGPELLIRYENEEAVDDSQLPKDRFSAERLKGVDSTLKIQPAELGDSAVYLCASSADRPGETQYFGPGTRLLVL.

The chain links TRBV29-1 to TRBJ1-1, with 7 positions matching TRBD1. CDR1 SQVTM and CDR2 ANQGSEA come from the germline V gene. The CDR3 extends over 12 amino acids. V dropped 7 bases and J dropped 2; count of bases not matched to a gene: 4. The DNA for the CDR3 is TGCAGCGGCCGACAGGGTAACACTGAAGCTTTCTTT. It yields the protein CSGRQGNTEAFF. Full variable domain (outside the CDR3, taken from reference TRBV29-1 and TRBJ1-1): SAVISQKPSRDICQRGTSLTIQCQVDSQVTMMFWYRQQPGQSLTLIATANQGSEATYESGFVIDKFPISRPNLTFSTLTVSNMSPEDSSIYLCSGRQGNTEAFFGQGTRLTVV.

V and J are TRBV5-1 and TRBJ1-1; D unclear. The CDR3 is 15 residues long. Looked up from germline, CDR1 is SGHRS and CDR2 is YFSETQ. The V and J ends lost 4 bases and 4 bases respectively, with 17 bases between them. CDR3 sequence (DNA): TGCGCCAGCAGCGGCCGGGAGGGTATCGTCACTGAAGCTTTCTTT. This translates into CASSGREGIVTEAFF.

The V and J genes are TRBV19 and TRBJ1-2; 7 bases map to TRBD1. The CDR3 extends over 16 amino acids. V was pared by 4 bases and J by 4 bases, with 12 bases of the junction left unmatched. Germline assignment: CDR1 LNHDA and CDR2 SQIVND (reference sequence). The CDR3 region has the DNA TGTGCCAGTAGTACCCCGGGACAGACACTTCCCTATGGCTACACCTTC. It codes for CASSTPGQTLPYGYTF. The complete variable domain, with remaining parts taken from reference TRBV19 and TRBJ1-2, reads DGGITQSPKYLFRKEGQNVTLSCEQNLNHDAMYWYRQDPGQGLRLIYYSQIVNDFQKGDIAEGYSVSREKKESFPLTVTSAQKNPTAFYLCASSTPGQTLPYGYTFGSGTRLTVV.

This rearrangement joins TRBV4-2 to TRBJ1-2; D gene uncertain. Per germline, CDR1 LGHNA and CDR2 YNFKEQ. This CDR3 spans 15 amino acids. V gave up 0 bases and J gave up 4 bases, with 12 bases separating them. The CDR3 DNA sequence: TGTGCCAGCAGCCAAGAAGTTTCGGAGCGCTATGGCTACACCTTC. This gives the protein CASSQEVSERYGYTF.

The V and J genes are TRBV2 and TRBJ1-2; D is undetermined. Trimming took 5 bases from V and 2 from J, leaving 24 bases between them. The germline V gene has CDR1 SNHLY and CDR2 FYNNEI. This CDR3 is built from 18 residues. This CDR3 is CASSPTQVEVARNYGYTF. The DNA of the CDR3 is TGTGCCAGCAGTCCCACCCAGGTAGAGGTCGCAAGAAACTATGGCTACACCTTC.

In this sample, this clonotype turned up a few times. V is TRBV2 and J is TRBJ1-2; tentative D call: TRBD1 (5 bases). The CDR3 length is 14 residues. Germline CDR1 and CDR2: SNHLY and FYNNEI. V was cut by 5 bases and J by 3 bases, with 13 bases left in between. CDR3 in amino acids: CASSRGGSHYGYTF. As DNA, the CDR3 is TGTGCCAGCAGTCGGGGGGGTAGCCACTATGGCTACACCTTC.

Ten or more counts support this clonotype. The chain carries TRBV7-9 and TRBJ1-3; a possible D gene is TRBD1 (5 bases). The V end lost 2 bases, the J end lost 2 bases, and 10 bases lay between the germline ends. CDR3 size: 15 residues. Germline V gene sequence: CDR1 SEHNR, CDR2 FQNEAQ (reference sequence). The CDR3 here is CASSLSPGPGNTIYF. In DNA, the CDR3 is TGTGCCAGCAGCTTATCGCCGGGGCCTGGAAACACCATATATTTT.

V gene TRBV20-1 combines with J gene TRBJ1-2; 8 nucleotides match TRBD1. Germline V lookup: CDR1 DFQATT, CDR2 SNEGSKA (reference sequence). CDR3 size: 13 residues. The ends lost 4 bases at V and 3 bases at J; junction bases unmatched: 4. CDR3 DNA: TGCAGTGCTAAAAAGGACAGGGACTATGGCTACACCTTC. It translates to CSAKKDRDYGYTF.

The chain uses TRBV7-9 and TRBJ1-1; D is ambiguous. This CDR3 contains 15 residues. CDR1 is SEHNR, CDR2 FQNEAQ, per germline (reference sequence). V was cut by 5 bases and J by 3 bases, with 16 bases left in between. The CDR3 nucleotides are TGTGCCAGCAGCCCACGGATGGAATCGGACACTGAAGCTTTCTTT. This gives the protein CASSPRMESDTEAFF.

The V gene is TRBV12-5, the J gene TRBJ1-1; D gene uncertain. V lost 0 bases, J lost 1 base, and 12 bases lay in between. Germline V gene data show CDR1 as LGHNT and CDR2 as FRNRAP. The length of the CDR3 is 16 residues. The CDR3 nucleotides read TGTGCTAGTGGTTTGGTACTTCCCGGGTGGAACACTGAAGCTTTCTTT. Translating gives CASGLVLPGWNTEAFF.

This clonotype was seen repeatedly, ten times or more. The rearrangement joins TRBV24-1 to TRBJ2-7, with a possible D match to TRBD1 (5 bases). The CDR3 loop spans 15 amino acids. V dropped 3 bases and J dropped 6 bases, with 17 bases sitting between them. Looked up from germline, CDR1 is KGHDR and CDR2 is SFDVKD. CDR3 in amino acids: CATSDTGRERAEQYF. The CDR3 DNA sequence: TGTGCCACCAGTGATACGGGCAGGGAAAGGGCCGAGCAGTACTTC.

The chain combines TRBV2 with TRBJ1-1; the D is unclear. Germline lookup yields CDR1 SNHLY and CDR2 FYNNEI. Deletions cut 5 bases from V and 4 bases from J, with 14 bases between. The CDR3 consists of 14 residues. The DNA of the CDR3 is TGTGCCAGCAGTTACTCGGATGGGGTCACTGAAGCTTTCTTT. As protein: CASSYSDGVTEAFF.

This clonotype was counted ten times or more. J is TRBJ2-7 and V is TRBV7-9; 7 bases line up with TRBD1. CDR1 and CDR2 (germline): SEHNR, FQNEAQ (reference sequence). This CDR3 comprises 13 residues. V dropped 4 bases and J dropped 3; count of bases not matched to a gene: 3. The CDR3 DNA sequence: TGTGCCAGCAGCTCCAGGGGGTACTACGAGCAGTACTTC. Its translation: CASSSRGYYEQYF.

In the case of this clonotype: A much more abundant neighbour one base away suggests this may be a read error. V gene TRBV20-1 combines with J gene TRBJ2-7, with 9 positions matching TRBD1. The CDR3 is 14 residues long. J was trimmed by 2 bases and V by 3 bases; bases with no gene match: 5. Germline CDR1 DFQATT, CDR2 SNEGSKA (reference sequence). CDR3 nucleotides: TGCAGTGCTAGTCAGGACAGGGGTACCTACGAGCAGTACTTC. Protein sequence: CSASQDRGTYEQYF.

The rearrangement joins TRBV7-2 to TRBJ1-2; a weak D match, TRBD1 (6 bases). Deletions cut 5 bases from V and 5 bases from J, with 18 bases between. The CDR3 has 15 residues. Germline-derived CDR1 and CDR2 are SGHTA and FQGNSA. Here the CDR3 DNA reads TGTGCCAGCAGCGCACCCGGGACAAAGGCGTATGGCTACACCTTC. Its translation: CASSAPGTKAYGYTF.

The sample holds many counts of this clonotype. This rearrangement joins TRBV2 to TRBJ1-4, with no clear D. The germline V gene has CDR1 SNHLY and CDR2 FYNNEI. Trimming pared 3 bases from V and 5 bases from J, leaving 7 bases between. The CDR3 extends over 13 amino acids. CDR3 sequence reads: CASSDFRNEKLFF. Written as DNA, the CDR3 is TGTGCCAGCAGTGACTTCAGGAATGAAAAACTGTTTTTT.

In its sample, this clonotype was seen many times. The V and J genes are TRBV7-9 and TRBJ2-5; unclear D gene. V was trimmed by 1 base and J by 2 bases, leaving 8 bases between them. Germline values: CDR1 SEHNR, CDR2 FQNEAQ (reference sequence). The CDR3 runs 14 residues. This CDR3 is CASSLVAKQETQYF. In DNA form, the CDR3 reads TGTGCCAGCAGCTTAGTCGCCAAACAAGAGACCCAGTACTTC.

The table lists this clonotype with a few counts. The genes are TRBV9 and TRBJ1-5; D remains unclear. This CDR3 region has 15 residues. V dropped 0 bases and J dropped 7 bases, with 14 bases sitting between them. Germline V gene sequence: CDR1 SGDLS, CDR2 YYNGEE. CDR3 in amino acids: CASSVGLGKEQPQHF. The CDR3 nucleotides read TGTGCCAGCAGCGTAGGGTTAGGGAAGGAACAGCCCCAGCATTTT.

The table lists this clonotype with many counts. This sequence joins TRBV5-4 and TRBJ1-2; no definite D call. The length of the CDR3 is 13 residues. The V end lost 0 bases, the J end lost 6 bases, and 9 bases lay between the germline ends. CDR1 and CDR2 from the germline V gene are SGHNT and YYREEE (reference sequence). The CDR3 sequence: CASSLGMSNGYTF. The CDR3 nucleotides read TGTGCCAGCAGCTTGGGGATGTCGAATGGCTACACCTTC.

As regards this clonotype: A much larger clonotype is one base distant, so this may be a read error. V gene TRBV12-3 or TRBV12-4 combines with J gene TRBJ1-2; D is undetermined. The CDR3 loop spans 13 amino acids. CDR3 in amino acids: CANSVVASWGYTF. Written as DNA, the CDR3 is TGTGCCAACAGTGTGGTGGCGTCTTGGGGCTACACCTTC.

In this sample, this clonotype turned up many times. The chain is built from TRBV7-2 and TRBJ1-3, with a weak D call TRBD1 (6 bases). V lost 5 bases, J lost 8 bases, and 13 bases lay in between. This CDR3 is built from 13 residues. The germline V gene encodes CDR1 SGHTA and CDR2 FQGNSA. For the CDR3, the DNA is TGTGCCAGCAGCCGAAATCAGGGGTACACCATATATTTT. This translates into CASSRNQGYTIYF.